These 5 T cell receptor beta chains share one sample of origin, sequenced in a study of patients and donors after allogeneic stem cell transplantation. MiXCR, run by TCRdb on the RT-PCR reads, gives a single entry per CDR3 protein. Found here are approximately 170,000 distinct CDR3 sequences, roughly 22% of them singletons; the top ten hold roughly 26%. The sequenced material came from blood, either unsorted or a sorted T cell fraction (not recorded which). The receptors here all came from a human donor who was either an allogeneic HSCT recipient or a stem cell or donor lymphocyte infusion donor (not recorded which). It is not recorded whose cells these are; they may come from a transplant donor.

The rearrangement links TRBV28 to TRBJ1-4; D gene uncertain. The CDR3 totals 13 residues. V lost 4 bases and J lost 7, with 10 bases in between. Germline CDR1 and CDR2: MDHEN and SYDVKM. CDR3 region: CASSWRTGEKLFF. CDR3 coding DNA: TGTGCCAGCAGTTGGAGGACTGGTGAAAAACTGTTTTTT. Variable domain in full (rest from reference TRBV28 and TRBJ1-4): DVKVTQSSRYLVKRTGEKVFLECVQDMDHENMFWYRQDPGLGLRLIYFSYDVKMKEKGDIPEGYSVSREKKERFSLILESASTNQTSMYLCASSWRTGEKLFFGSGTQLSVL.

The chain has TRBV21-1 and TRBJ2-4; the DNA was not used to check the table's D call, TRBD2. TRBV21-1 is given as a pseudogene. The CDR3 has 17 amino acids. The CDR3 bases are TGTGCCAGCAGCAAACCCTCGGGTTTGATTAAGAAAAACATTCAGTACTTC. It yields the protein CASSKPSGLIKKNIQYF.

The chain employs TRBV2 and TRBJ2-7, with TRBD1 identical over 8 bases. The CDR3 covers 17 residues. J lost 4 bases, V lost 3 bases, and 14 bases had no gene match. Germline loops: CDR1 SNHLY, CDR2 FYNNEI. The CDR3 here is CASSDQTPGQDFYEQYF. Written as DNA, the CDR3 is TGTGCCAGCAGTGACCAAACCCCGGGACAGGATTTTTACGAGCAGTACTTC.

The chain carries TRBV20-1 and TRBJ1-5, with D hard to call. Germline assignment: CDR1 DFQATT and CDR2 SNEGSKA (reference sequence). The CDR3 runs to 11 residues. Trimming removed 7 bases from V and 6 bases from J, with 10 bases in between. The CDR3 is CSEAPCQPQHF. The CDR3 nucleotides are TGCAGTGAAGCGCCCTGTCAGCCCCAGCATTTT.

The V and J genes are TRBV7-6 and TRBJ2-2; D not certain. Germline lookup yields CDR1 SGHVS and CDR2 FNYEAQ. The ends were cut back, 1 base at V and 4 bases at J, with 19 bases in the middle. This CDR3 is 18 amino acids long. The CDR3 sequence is CASSLGVTDEFSTGELFF. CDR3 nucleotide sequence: TGTGCCAGCAGCTTAGGAGTGACGGATGAATTTAGCACCGGGGAGCTGTTTTTT.